This T cell receptor beta chain was identified in a study of blood T cell repertoires in COVID-19. Study background: COVID-19 samples collected from the United States, Italy and Spain covered acute and convalescent phases. The analysed material was cDNA or gDNA that came from T cells, B-cell-depleted T cells, or PBMCs.

This CDR3 region has 19 residues. The germline V gene encodes CDR1 SGHNT and CDR2 YYREEE (reference sequence). After removal of 1 base from V and 0 bases from J, the junction contained 10 bases not matched to a gene. Per the original data handling: Counts of nucleated cells, estimated from reference gene primer amplification, were obtained. Repertoires were generated with immunoSEQ multiplex PCR, while TCRdb's copy carries only in-frame clones and drops some. V and J calls plus clone size are reproduced from that table; the DNA served to infer D and trimming. The sample has roughly 40,000 clones, about 77% seen once; the top ten hold around 27%. This clone showed up just once. Distinct nucleotide sequences in the sample also encode this CDR3.

The chain recombines TRBV5-4 with TRBJ2-6; 7 bases align to TRBD2. The specimen was peripheral blood. This clonotype was sampled from a man older than 75 with acute or convalescent COVID-19. The CDR3 sequence is CASSLFRWGGSSGANVLTF. The CDR3 bases are TGTGCCAGCAGCTTGTTCAGGTGGGGGGGTTCCTCTGGGGCCAACGTCCTGACTTTC.